Below are 30 T cell receptor beta chains sequenced from a single sample in a study of blood T cell repertoires in COVID-19 (dated by TCRdb to about 2020). Libraries were prepared through the immunoSEQ multiplex PCR assay. Imported from immuneACCESS, the table was reduced by TCRdb to in-frame sequences with V and J called. These copies leave out some clones; in studies compared against another copy, an unresolved V gene accounts for under half, and the cause of the remainder is not known. The table for this sample lists approximately 130,000 clones; approximately 85% of them were counted only once. 4.3% of the sample comes from the top ten. The sequenced sample consisted of peripheral blood. The receptors come from a human donor in a cohort sampled during active COVID-19.

This clone was seen at least ten times. The rearrangement joins TRBV30 to TRBJ1-6, with a weak D call TRBD1 (5 bases). Trimming stripped 4 bases from V and 5 bases from J, with 18 bases between. Germline CDR1 GTSNPN, CDR2 SVGIG (reference sequence). The CDR3 is 16 residues long. CDR3 DNA: TGTGCCTGGACCGTAGGCAGGGCAACGGATAATTCACCCCTCCACTTT. It codes for CAWTVGRATDNSPLHF.

V gene TRBV3-1 (or the pseudogene TRBV3-2) combines with J gene TRBJ2-1; 8 bases align to TRBD2. This CDR3 is 17 amino acids long. Trimming at V came to 0 bases and at J to 2 bases, leaving 6 bases not matched to a gene. Germline-derived CDR1 and CDR2 are LGHDT and YNNKEL (reference sequence). Here the CDR3 reads CASSQDATSGTYNEQFF. The CDR3 DNA sequence: TGTGCCAGCAGCCAAGACGCTACTAGCGGAACCTACAATGAGCAGTTCTTC.

The CDR3: CASSLGSVDEQYV. The CDR3 coding sequence is TGTGCCAGCAGCTTAGGAAGTGTAGACGAGCAGTACGTC. The chain is built from TRBV7-8 and TRBJ2-7; D gene uncertain. Trimming shortened V by 1 base and J by 5 bases, and 9 bases separated the two germline ends. The V gene's germline CDR1 is SGHVS and CDR2 FQNEAQ. CDR3 size: 13 residues.

J is TRBJ2-3 and V is TRBV3-1 (or the pseudogene TRBV3-2); the D gene is possibly TRBD2 (5 bases). The CDR3 consists of 15 residues. The V end lost 0 bases, the J end lost 0 bases, and 7 bases lay between the germline ends. Germline CDR1 reads LGHDT; CDR2 reads YNNKEL (reference sequence). The CDR3, as DNA: TGTGCCAGCAGCCAAGACTCGGGAAGCACAGATACGCAGTATTTT. Its translation: CASSQDSGSTDTQYF.

This chain links TRBV25-1 with TRBJ1-3, with D perhaps matching TRBD1 (5 bases). Germline CDR1 reads MGHDK; CDR2 reads SYGVNS. The V gene lost 0 bases and the J gene lost 4 bases, with 13 bases spanning the gap. The CDR3 spans 16 residues. CDR3 coding DNA: TGTGCCAGCAGTGAATATGTACTAAGGGGAGGAAACACCATATATTTT. Translated, it gives CASSEYVLRGGNTIYF.

This chain uses TRBV2 with TRBJ2-1, with a possible D match to TRBD2 (6 bases). Looked up from germline, CDR1 is SNHLY and CDR2 is FYNNEI. Trimming removed 7 bases at V and 3 bases at J, with 13 bases between. This CDR3 comprises 14 residues. As DNA, the CDR3 is TGTGCCAGCATTCCCGGGACTGTCTACAATGAGCAGTTCTTC. It codes for CASIPGTVYNEQFF.

V usage is TRBV7-2 and J usage is TRBJ2-5; no firm D call. The V end was cut by 1 base, the J end by 5 bases, with 5 bases between. CDR1 is SGHTA, CDR2 FQGNSA, per germline. This CDR3 is 12 amino acids long. CDR3 bases: TGTGCCAGCAGCTTAGGCGAGGAGACCCAGTACTTC. It yields the protein CASSLGEETQYF.

This chain joins TRBV2 and TRBJ1-5; unclear D gene. The CDR3 totals 14 residues. V gave up 1 base and J gave up 0 bases, with 4 bases separating them. Per germline, CDR1 SNHLY and CDR2 FYNNEI. CDR3 nucleotide sequence: TGTGCCAGCAGTGAAGAATATAGCAATCAGCCCCAGCATTTT. Protein product: CASSEEYSNQPQHF.

This rearrangement joins TRBV12-2 to TRBJ1-1; TRBD1, the table's D call, lacks a check against the DNA. TRBV12-2 is labeled a pseudogene. The CDR3 length is 17 residues. DNA of the CDR3: TGTGCAAGTCGCTTAGCGAGGGACAGGGGGGAGGGCACTGAAGCTTTCTTT. Translated, it gives CASRLARDRGEGTEAFF.

There are a few counts of this clone. The genes are TRBV9 and TRBJ1-1, with 8 nucleotides matching TRBD1. In germline, CDR1 is SGDLS, CDR2 YYNGEE. Trimming cost V 3 bases and J 7 bases; bases outside gene matches: 5. The CDR3 totals 13 residues. CDR3 in amino acids: CASSARGRGEAFF. The CDR3 coding sequence is TGTGCCAGCAGCGCCAGGGGGCGGGGTGAAGCTTTCTTT.

The chain uses TRBV5-4 and TRBJ2-5; 12 nucleotides match TRBD2. The CDR3 loop spans 18 amino acids. V was clipped by 1 base and J by 4 bases; unmatched bases: 11. Germline assignment: CDR1 SGHNT and CDR2 YYREEE (reference sequence). CDR3 protein: CASSLPLAGGRGRETQYF. Written as DNA, the CDR3 is TGTGCCAGCAGCTTGCCCCTAGCGGGAGGGCGGGGACGAGAGACCCAGTACTTC.

This sequence joins TRBV14 and TRBJ1-4, with TRBD1 matching over 9 bases. CDR1 SGHDN and CDR2 FVKESK come from the germline V gene. V lost 4 bases to trimming and J lost 6 bases; unmatched junction nucleotides: 15. The CDR3 extends over 18 amino acids. CDR3 amino acids: CASSRRGQGPMVHEKLFF. CDR3 coding DNA: TGTGCCAGCAGCCGACGGGGACAGGGCCCCATGGTCCATGAAAAACTGTTTTTT. The full variable domain, rest sourced from reference TRBV14 and TRBJ1-4, is EAGVTQFPSHSVIEKGQTVTLRCDPISGHDNLYWYRRVMGKEIKFLLHFVKESKQDESGMPNNRFLAERTGGTYSTLKVQPAELEDSGVYFCASSRRGQGPMVHEKLFFGSGTQLSVL.

This chain links TRBV7-2 with TRBJ1-2; 7 bases match TRBD1. The CDR3 runs to 15 residues. After removal of 5 bases from V and 4 bases from J, the junction contained 10 bases not matched to a gene. From germline, CDR1 is SGHTA and CDR2 FQGNSA. CDR3: CASSPRTGGGYGYTF. The CDR3, as DNA: TGTGCCAGCAGCCCTCGGACAGGAGGGGGCTATGGCTACACCTTC. The full variable domain, its missing parts supplied by reference TRBV7-2 and TRBJ1-2, is GAGVSQSPSNKVTEKGKDVELRCDPISGHTALYWYRQSLGQGLEFLIYFQGNSAPDKSGLPSDRFSAERTGGSVSTLTIQRTQQEDSAVYLCASSPRTGGGYGYTFGSGTRLTVV.

The genes are TRBV10-3 and TRBJ1-2; no reliable D call. Deletions cut 2 bases from V and 5 bases from J, with 12 bases between. The CDR3 has 14 residues. The germline V gene has CDR1 ENHRY and CDR2 SYGVKD. This chain's CDR3 is CAISEAAENYGYTF. The CDR3 DNA sequence: TGTGCCATCAGTGAGGCGGCGGAGAATTATGGCTACACCTTC.

The chain carries TRBV5-1 and TRBJ2-1, with TRBD2 matching 8 bases. The CDR3 runs to 15 residues. V lost 7 bases to trimming and J lost 5 bases; unmatched junction nucleotides: 11. CDR1 and CDR2 (germline): SGHRS, YFSETQ. The CDR3 is CASRGALAVNNEQFF. CDR3 coding DNA: TGCGCCAGCCGCGGAGCACTAGCGGTTAACAATGAGCAGTTCTTC.

This clone was counted only a few times. The chain's CDR3 is CASSKDRDTEAFF. The DNA for the CDR3 is TGTGCCAGCTCTAAGGACAGAGACACTGAAGCTTTCTTT. This sequence joins TRBV18 and TRBJ1-1; tentative D call: TRBD1 (6 bases). Per the germline V gene, CDR1 is KGHSH and CDR2 is LQKENI. This CDR3 region has 13 residues. Between the trimmed V and J ends, which lost 6 bases and 3 bases, there was a span of 11 bases.

This chain links TRBV5-1 with TRBJ2-2; D may be TRBD2 (6 bases). Germline V gene sequence: CDR1 SGHRS, CDR2 YFSETQ. CDR3 length: 14 amino acids. V lost 4 bases, J lost 3 bases, and 10 bases lay in between. CDR3 sequence (DNA): TGCGCCAGCAGCGGGGGGACGGACACCGGGGAGCTGTTTTTT. Translation: CASSGGTDTGELFF.

The CDR3 nucleotides are TGTGCCAGCAGCATCCTCCCGGGAGGGACAGATACGCAGTATTTT. As protein: CASSILPGGTDTQYF. The chain uses TRBV5-5 and TRBJ2-3; 8 bases align to TRBD2. Germline V gives CDR1 SGHKS, CDR2 YYEKEE (reference sequence). The V gene end was trimmed by 4 bases and the J gene end by 3 bases; junction bases not matched to a gene: 7. The CDR3 runs 15 residues. The whole variable domain, filled in from reference TRBV5-5 and TRBJ2-3, reads DAGVTQSPTHLIKTRGQQVTLRCSPISGHKSVSWYQQVLGQGPQFIFQYYEKEERGRGNFPDRFSARQFPNYSSELNVNALLLGDSALYLCASSILPGGTDTQYFGPGTRLTVL.

This clone was counted between two and nine times. This sequence joins TRBV4-1 and TRBJ2-5; tentative D call: TRBD2 (6 bases). The CDR3 loop spans 14 amino acids. V was pared by 4 bases and J by 2 bases, with 11 bases between. In germline, CDR1 is MGHRA, CDR2 YSYEKL. The DNA for the CDR3 is TGCGCCAGCAGCCCCCGGGCGGGGCAAGAGACCCAGTACTTC. This sequence encodes CASSPRAGQETQYF.

The chain combines TRBV24-1 with TRBJ2-6, with D perhaps matching TRBD1 (6 bases). Germline V gene data show CDR1 as KGHDR and CDR2 as SFDVKD. This CDR3 contains 15 residues. Trimming cost V 9 bases and J 3 bases, with 14 bases left between them. The CDR3 is CATGAHRDGANVLTF. The CDR3 bases are TGTGCCACCGGTGCTCACAGGGATGGGGCCAACGTCCTGACTTTC.

This chain uses TRBV19 with TRBJ2-5; TRBD1 matches 7 bases. The CDR3 length is 15 residues. The V segment lost 5 bases and the J segment 2 bases; nucleotides outside the gene matches: 8. CDR1 is LNHDA, CDR2 SQIVND, per germline (reference sequence). The CDR3 region is CASSATGTDQETQYF. CDR3 nucleotides: TGTGCCAGTAGTGCTACCGGGACAGATCAAGAGACCCAGTACTTC.

CDR3 nucleotides: TGTGCCATCAGTGGAGAGGGGGAAGAGACCCAGTACTTC. Translated: CAISGEGEETQYF. The chain joins TRBV10-3 to TRBJ2-5; tentative D call: TRBD1 (6 bases). Germline V CDR1 and CDR2: ENHRY, SYGVKD. This CDR3 comprises 13 residues. Trimming pared 4 bases from V and 3 bases from J, leaving 9 bases between.

The genes are TRBV24-1 and TRBJ2-2; D gene ambiguous. This CDR3 spans 14 amino acids. The germline gives CDR1 KGHDR, CDR2 SFDVKD. Trimming left V 6 bases short and J 0 bases short, with 7 bases between. CDR3 sequence: CATSLTSNTGELFF. The CDR3 DNA reads TGTGCCACCAGTCTCACATCGAACACCGGGGAGCTGTTTTTT.

Note on this clone: Additional DNA sequences in this sample encode the identical CDR3. V usage is TRBV7-2 and J usage is TRBJ2-3; no firm D call. Trimming stripped 7 bases from V and 0 bases from J, with 5 bases between. The germline gives CDR1 SGHTA, CDR2 FQGNSA. This CDR3 spans 12 amino acids. Here the CDR3 DNA reads TGTGCCAGCACCACTAGCACAGATACGCAGTATTTT. Residues: CASTTSTDTQYF. The full variable domain, its missing parts supplied by reference TRBV7-2 and TRBJ2-3, is GAGVSQSPSNKVTEKGKDVELRCDPISGHTALYWYRQSLGQGLEFLIYFQGNSAPDKSGLPSDRFSAERTGGSVSTLTIQRTQQEDSAVYLCASTTSTDTQYFGPGTRLTVL.

The J gene is TRBJ2-2, the V gene TRBV28, with TRBD2 matching 14 bases. Per the germline V gene, CDR1 is MDHEN and CDR2 is SYDVKM. The V gene end was trimmed by 7 bases and the J gene end by 5 bases; junction bases not matched to a gene: 9. The CDR3 spans 17 residues. CDR3 region: CASIQTSGRAGTGELFF. The CDR3 DNA reads as TGTGCCAGCATCCAGACTAGCGGGAGGGCCGGGACCGGGGAGCTGTTTTTT.

The V gene is TRBV5-1, the J gene TRBJ2-3, with 11 bases fitting TRBD2. The germline gives CDR1 SGHRS, CDR2 YFSETQ. CDR3 length: 17 residues. The ends lost 4 bases at V and 6 bases at J; junction bases unmatched: 13. CDR3 region: CASSRSTSGGDGDTQYF. CDR3 DNA: TGCGCCAGCAGCCGTTCAACTAGCGGGGGAGATGGGGATACGCAGTATTTT. Drawing the rest from reference TRBV5-1 and TRBJ2-3, the complete variable domain is KAGVTQTPRYLIKTRGQQVTLSCSPISGHRSVSWYQQTPGQGLQFLFEYFSETQRNKGNFPGRFSGRQFSNSRSEMNVSTLELGDSALYLCASSRSTSGGDGDTQYFGPGTRLTVL.

V gene TRBV6-8 combines with J gene TRBJ1-1, with 9 bases identical to TRBD1. The germline CDR1 and CDR2 sequences are MNHGY and SAAAGT. V lost 0 bases and J lost 5; bases outside the gene matches: 7. This CDR3 spans 16 amino acids. DNA of the CDR3: TGTGCCAGCAGTTACTCCGAGGACAGGGGTGGGACTGAAGCTTTCTTT. Protein sequence: CASSYSEDRGGTEAFF.

The V call is TRBV10-3, the J call TRBJ1-5, with a tentative D call TRBD1 (5 bases). The V end was cut by 1 base, the J end by 3 bases, with 19 bases between. The CDR3 runs 18 residues. Germline V CDR1 and CDR2: ENHRY, SYGVKD. As DNA, the CDR3 is TGTGCCATCAGTGAGTATAGGCAGGGCAGGGTTAACAATCAGCCCCAGCATTTT. It encodes CAISEYRQGRVNNQPQHF.

This clone was seen a handful of times. This rearrangement joins TRBV7-9 to TRBJ2-2, with D possibly matching TRBD1 (6 bases). Germline-derived CDR1 and CDR2 are SEHNR and FQNEAQ (reference sequence). The CDR3 is 14 amino acids. Between the trimmed V and J ends, which lost 5 bases and 4 bases, there was a span of 11 bases. CDR3 sequence (DNA): TGTGCCAGCAGCCCACAGGGTAGCACCGGGGAGCTGTTTTTT. The encoded protein is CASSPQGSTGELFF.

The chain combines TRBV6-5 with TRBJ2-2, with 12 bases that match TRBD2. CDR1 is MNHEY and CDR2 is SVGAGI in the germline V gene. The CDR3 extends over 16 amino acids. J was trimmed by 3 bases and V by 4 bases; bases with no gene match: 3. The CDR3 bases are TGTGCCAGCAGTTTGGGGACTAGCGGGTACACCGGGGAGCTGTTTTTT. Protein product: CASSLGTSGYTGELFF.